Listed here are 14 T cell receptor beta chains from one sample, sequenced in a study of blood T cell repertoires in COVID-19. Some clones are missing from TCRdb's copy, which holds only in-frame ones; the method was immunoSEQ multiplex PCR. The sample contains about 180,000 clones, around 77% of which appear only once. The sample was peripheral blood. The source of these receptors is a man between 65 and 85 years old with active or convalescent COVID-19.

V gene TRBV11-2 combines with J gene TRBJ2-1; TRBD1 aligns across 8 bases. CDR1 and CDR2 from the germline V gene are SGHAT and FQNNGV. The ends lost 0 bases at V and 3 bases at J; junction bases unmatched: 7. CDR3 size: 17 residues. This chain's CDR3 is CASSLEETGVGYNEQFF. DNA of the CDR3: TGTGCCAGCAGCTTAGAGGAGACAGGGGTCGGCTACAATGAGCAGTTCTTC.

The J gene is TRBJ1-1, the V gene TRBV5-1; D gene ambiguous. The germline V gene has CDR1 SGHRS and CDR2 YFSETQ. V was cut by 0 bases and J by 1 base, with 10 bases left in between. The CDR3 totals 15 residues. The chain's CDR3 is CASSLAARTNTEAFF. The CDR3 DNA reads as TGCGCCAGCAGCTTGGCCGCCAGAACGAACACTGAAGCTTTCTTT. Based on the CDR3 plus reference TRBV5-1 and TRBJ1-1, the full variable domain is KAGVTQTPRYLIKTRGQQVTLSCSPISGHRSVSWYQQTPGQGLQFLFEYFSETQRNKGNFPGRFSGRQFSNSRSEMNVSTLELGDSALYLCASSLAARTNTEAFFGQGTRLTVV.

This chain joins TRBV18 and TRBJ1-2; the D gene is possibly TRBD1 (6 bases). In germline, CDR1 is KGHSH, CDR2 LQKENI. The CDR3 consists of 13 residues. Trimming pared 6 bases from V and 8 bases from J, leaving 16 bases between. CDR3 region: CASSPGAGEGYTF. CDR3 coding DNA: TGTGCCAGCTCCCCCGGGGCAGGGGAAGGCTACACCTTC.

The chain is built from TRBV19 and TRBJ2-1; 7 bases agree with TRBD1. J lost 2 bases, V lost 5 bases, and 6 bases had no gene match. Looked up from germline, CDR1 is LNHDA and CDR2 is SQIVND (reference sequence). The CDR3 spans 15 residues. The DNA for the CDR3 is TGTGCCAGTAGTCTCGGGACAGTCCCCTACAATGAGCAGTTCTTC. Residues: CASSLGTVPYNEQFF.

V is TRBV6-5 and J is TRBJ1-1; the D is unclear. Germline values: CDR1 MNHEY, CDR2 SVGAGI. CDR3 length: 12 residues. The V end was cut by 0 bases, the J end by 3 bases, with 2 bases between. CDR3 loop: CASSYSYTEAFF. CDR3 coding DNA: TGTGCCAGCAGTTACTCCTACACTGAAGCTTTCTTT.

CDR3 sequence reads: CASSATTAGALNTEAFF. The CDR3, as DNA: TGTGCCAGCTCAGCTACAACCGCAGGGGCCCTGAACACTGAAGCTTTCTTT. The chain has TRBV18 and TRBJ1-1; D is possibly TRBD1 (6 bases). There are 17 residues in the CDR3. V was shortened by 5 bases and J by 0 bases, with 19 bases between the two germline ends. Per germline, CDR1 KGHSH and CDR2 LQKENI.

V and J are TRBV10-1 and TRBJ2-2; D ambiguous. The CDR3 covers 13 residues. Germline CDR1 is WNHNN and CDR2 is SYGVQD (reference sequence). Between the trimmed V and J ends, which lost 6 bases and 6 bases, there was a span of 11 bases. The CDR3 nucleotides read TGCGCCAGCAGCCCCGCTGTAGCCGGGGAGCTGTTTTTT. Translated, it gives CASSPAVAGELFF.

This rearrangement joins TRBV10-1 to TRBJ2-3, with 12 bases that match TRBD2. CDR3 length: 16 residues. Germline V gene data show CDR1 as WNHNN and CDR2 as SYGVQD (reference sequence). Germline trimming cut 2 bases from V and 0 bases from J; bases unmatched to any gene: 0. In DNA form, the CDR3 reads TGCGCCAGCAGTGAGACTAGCGGGGGGAGCACAGATACGCAGTATTTT. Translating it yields CASSETSGGSTDTQYF.

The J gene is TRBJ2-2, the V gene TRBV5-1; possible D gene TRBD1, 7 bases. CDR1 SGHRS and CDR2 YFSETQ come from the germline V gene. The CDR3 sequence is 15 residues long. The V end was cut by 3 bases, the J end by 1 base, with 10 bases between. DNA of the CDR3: TGCGCCAGCAGCTCCAGGGGGGTGAACACCGGGGAGCTGTTTTTT. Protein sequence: CASSSRGVNTGELFF.

CDR3 DNA: TGTGCCAGCAGCCGCCTAACAGGGGCAACTAATGAAAAACTGTTTTTT. It is translated as CASSRLTGATNEKLFF. The chain employs TRBV3-1 (or the pseudogene TRBV3-2) and TRBJ1-4; 7 nucleotides line up with TRBD1. From germline, CDR1 is LGHDT and CDR2 YNNKEL (reference sequence). The junction had 5 bases not matched to a gene; V was cut back by 4 bases and J by 0 bases. The CDR3 has 16 residues.

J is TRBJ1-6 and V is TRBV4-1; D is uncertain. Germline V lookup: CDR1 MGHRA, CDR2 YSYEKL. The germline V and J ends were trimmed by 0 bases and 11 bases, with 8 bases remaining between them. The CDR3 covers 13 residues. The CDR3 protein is CASSQESSTPLHF. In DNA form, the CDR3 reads TGCGCCAGCAGCCAAGAGAGCTCGACACCCCTCCACTTT.

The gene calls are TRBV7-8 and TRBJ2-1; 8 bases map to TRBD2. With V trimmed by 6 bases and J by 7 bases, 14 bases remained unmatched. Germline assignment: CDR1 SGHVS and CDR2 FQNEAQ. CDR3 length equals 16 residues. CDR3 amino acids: CASRPTGTRGRNEQFF. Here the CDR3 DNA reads TGTGCCAGCAGGCCAACCGGGACTAGGGGCAGGAATGAGCAGTTCTTC.

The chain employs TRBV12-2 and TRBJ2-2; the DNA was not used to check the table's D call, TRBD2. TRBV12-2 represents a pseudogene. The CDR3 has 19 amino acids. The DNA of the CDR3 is TGTGCAAGTCGCTTAGCGACCCTTCAACTAGCGGGCGGGACCGGGGAGCTGTTTTTT. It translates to CASRLATLQLAGGTGELFF.

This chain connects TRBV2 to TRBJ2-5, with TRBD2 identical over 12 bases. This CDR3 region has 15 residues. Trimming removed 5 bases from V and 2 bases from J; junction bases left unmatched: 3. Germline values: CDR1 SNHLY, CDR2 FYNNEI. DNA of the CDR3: TGTGCCAGCAGTCGCCTAGCGGGGGGGCAAGAGACCCAGTACTTC. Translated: CASSRLAGGQETQYF.